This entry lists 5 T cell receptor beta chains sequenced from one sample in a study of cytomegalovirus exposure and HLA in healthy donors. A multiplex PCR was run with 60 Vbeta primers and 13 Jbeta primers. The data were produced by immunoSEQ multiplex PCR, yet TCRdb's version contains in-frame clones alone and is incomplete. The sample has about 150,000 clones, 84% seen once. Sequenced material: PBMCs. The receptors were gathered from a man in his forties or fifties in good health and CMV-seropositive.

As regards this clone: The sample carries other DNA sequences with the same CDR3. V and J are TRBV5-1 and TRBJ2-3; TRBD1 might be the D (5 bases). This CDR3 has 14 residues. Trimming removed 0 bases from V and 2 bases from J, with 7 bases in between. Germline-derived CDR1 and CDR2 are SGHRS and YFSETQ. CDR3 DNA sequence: TGCGCCAGCAGCTTGGGACAGAACACAGATACGCAGTATTTT. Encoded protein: CASSLGQNTDTQYF.

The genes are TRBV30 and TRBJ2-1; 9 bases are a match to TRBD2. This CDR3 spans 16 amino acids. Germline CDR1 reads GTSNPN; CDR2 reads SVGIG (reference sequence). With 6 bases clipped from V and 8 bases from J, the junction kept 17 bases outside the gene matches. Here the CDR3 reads CACLKVASGIRDEQFF. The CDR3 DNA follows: TGTGCCTGCCTAAAGGTGGCTAGCGGGATTCGGGATGAGCAGTTCTTC.

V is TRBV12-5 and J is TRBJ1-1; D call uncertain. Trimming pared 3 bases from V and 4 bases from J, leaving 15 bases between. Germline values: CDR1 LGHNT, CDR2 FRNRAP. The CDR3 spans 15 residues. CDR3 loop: CASGFLPRGSTEAFF. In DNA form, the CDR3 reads TGTGCTAGTGGTTTCCTCCCCCGGGGATCCACTGAAGCTTTCTTT.

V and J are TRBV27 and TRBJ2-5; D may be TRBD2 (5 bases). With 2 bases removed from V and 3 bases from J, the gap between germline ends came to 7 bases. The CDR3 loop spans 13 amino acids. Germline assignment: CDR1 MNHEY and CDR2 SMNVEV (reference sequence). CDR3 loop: CASSLLGEETQYF. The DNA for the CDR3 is TGTGCCAGCAGTTTACTCGGGGAAGAGACCCAGTACTTC.

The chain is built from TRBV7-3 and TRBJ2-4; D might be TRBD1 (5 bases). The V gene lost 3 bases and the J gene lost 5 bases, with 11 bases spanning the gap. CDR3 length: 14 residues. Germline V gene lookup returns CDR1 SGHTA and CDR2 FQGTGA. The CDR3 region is CASSFGPTENIQYF. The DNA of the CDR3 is TGTGCCAGCAGCTTCGGTCCGACAGAAAACATTCAGTACTTC.